This TCR beta chain was recovered during a study of Ad26.COV2.S vaccination and SARS-CoV-2 variants. Study-level background: Dosing was one shot or two shots 56 days apart.

Treatment indicated: around 19 received Ad26.COV2.S at low or high dose, single or two shots; about 5 received placebo; per-sample allocation not given. The samples were gathered on day 63 after the first injection of vaccine or placebo. The vaccine antigen was prefusion-stabilized Wuhan SARS-CoV-2 spike. As concerns this clone: Its cognate antigen is unknown.

Study results and caveats: With respect to non-spike TCR breadth, vaccine and placebo recipients were similar. Reported findings describe substantial breadth in spike-specific CD8+ and CD4+ T cell responses following vaccination.

The germline V gene has CDR1 MDHEN and CDR2 SYDVKM. Trimming cost V 0 bases and J 5 bases; bases outside gene matches: 6. This CDR3 spans 16 amino acids. The method was immunoSEQ multiplex PCR; TCRdb's version includes in-frame clones alone and lacks a portion of them. The data show about 440,000 clones, roughly 91% seen once. This TCR came from a person aged 18-60 years who received the Ad26.COV2.S COVID-19 vaccine or a placebo. V usage is TRBV28 and J usage is TRBJ2-7; 11 nucleotides agree with TRBD2. The material sequenced was peripheral blood, taken in a trial of Ad26.COV2.S vaccine versus placebo. The CDR3 nucleotides read TGTGCCAGCAGTTTATGGGCTAGCGGGAGGTTCAACGAGCAGTACTTC. It yields the protein CASSLWASGRFNEQYF.